Given below is one T cell receptor beta chain in context. Repertoires were generated with immunoSEQ multiplex PCR, while TCRdb's copy carries only in-frame clones and drops some. The sample lists 98,000 or so clones, around 91% occurring once. The data derive from a study of Tregs in tolerant kidney transplant recipients. This CDR3 contains 15 residues. V lost 6 bases to trimming and J lost 5 bases; unmatched junction nucleotides: 11. Germline V gene lookup returns CDR1 MNHNS and CDR2 SASEGT. This clonotype was sampled from a human donor who received a combined kidney and bone marrow transplant. The V call is TRBV6-1, the J call TRBJ2-7; 9 bases match TRBD2. Here the sequenced sample was CD4+ T cells from blood, taken before the transplant. In nucleotides, the CDR3 is TGTGCCAGCAGACGCGGGGGGGCACGTATAGACGAGCAGTACTTC. It specifies CASRRGGARIDEQYF.